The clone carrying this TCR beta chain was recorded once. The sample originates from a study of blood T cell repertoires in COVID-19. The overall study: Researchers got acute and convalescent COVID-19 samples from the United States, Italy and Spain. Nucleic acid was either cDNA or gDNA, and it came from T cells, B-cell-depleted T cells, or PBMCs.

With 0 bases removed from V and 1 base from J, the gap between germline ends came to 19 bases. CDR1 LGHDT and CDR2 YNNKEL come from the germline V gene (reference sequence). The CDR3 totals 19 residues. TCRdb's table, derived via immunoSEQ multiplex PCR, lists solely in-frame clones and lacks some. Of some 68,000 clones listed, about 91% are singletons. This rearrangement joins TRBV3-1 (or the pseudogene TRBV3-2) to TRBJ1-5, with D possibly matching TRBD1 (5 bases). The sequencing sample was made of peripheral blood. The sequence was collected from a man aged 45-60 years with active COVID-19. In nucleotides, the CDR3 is TGTGCCAGCAGCCAAGAGAGGCCTCGGGGGGGAAAAAGCAATCAGCCCCAGCATTTT. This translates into CASSQERPRGGKSNQPQHF.